A single sample gave rise to the 15 T cell receptor beta chains below, sequenced in a study of blood T cell repertoires in COVID-19. Only in-frame clones appear in the TCRdb table, and some are missing; sequencing was by immunoSEQ multiplex PCR. The sample has approximately 67,000 clones; approximately 90% are singletons. The sequenced sample consisted of peripheral blood. These TCRs come from a woman aged 55 to 70 with active COVID-19.

V gene TRBV19 combines with J gene TRBJ2-1; 9 nucleotides agree with TRBD1. CDR1 is LNHDA, CDR2 SQIVND, per germline (reference sequence). V trimming: 4 bases; J trimming: 5 bases; junction bases outside the gene matches: 6. CDR3 length: 15 amino acids. CDR3 residues: CASSTGQGSDNEQFF. CDR3 DNA sequence: TGTGCCAGTAGTACAGGACAGGGGTCAGACAATGAGCAGTTCTTC.

V and J are TRBV28 and TRBJ2-2, with TRBD1 matching over 11 bases. V gave up 3 bases and J gave up 3 bases; unmatched junction bases: 3. The CDR3 spans 16 residues. Germline values: CDR1 MDHEN, CDR2 SYDVKM. The CDR3, as DNA: TGTGCCAGCAGTTTCCGGGACAGGGGGTACACCGGGGAGCTGTTTTTT. Its translation is CASSFRDRGYTGELFF.

V gene TRBV5-1 combines with J gene TRBJ2-4; the D gene is possibly TRBD1 (7 bases). The germline CDR1 and CDR2 sequences are SGHRS and YFSETQ. CDR3 length equals 21 residues. The ends were cut back, 3 bases at V and 0 bases at J, with 28 bases in the middle. CDR3 sequence (DNA): TGCGCCAGCAGCTCAACCGCCTTAGGGACAGTGCGGGGATTAGCCAAAAACATTCAGTACTTC. Its translation: CASSSTALGTVRGLAKNIQYF.

The CDR3 DNA follows: TGTGCCAGCACCCTATCTGGGGCCAACGTCCTGACTTTC. It encodes CASTLSGANVLTF. The chain employs TRBV12-3 or TRBV12-4 and TRBJ2-6, with D hard to call. Between the trimmed V and J ends, which lost 7 bases and 1 base, there was a span of 5 bases. This CDR3 comprises 13 residues.

The J gene is TRBJ2-1, the V gene TRBV11-2; 8 bases are shared with TRBD2. Germline trimming cut 8 bases from V and 7 bases from J; bases unmatched to any gene: 10. The CDR3 is 14 amino acids. Germline CDR1 and CDR2: SGHAT and FQNNGV. CDR3 nucleotide sequence: TGTGCCAGCCTTACCCCAGCGGGAGTGAATGAGCAGTTCTTC. This codes for CASLTPAGVNEQFF.

V and J are TRBV6-6 and TRBJ2-7; D unclear. The germline CDR1 and CDR2 sequences are MNHNY and SVGAGI (reference sequence). The CDR3 is 13 residues long. Trimming cost V 5 bases and J 4 bases, with 12 bases left between them. The CDR3 region is CASSPHAPYEQYF. The CDR3 DNA reads as TGTGCCAGCAGTCCTCATGCGCCTTACGAGCAGTACTTC.

The chain links TRBV28 to TRBJ2-3; 12 nucleotides match TRBD2. The V gene end was trimmed by 6 bases and the J gene end by 6 bases; junction bases not matched to a gene: 10. The CDR3 is 16 amino acids. The germline CDR1 and CDR2 sequences are MDHEN and SYDVKM. The CDR3 sequence: CASSKRTSGMGDTQYF. The CDR3 bases are TGTGCCAGCAGCAAAAGGACTAGCGGGATGGGTGATACGCAGTATTTT.

This clone came up once. V usage is TRBV11-2 and J usage is TRBJ2-5, with 11 positions matching TRBD2. The CDR3 contains 15 residues. CDR1 SGHAT and CDR2 FQNNGV come from the germline V gene. The J segment lost 5 bases and the V segment lost 8 bases, leaving 10 bases of the junction unmatched. The CDR3 DNA reads as TGTGCCAGCGAGATAGCGGGAGGGCCGTTGGAGACCCAGTACTTC. Translating it yields CASEIAGGPLETQYF.

This chain uses TRBV5-1 with TRBJ2-7; tentative D call: TRBD1 (6 bases). The CDR3 covers 15 residues. Germline V gene data show CDR1 as SGHRS and CDR2 as YFSETQ. Trimming left V 1 base short and J 2 bases short, with 13 bases between. The CDR3 region is CASSLWAGVTYEQYF. The CDR3 DNA follows: TGCGCCAGCAGCTTGTGGGCAGGGGTCACCTACGAGCAGTACTTC.

The chain carries TRBV29-1 and TRBJ2-1; TRBD2 might be the D (6 bases). Trimming took 7 bases from V and 4 from J, leaving 11 bases between them. CDR1 and CDR2 (germline): SQVTM, ANQGSEA. The CDR3 is 12 residues long. CDR3 amino acids: CSGGTPYNEQFF. The CDR3 DNA follows: TGCAGCGGGGGGACTCCTTACAATGAGCAGTTCTTC.

A single count supports this clone. The chain recombines TRBV28 with TRBJ1-4; D is ambiguous. Trimming stripped 3 bases from V and 4 bases from J, with 12 bases between. The length of the CDR3 is 15 residues. The germline V gene has CDR1 MDHEN and CDR2 SYDVKM. The chain's CDR3 is CASSFRGNLNEKLFF. DNA of the CDR3: TGTGCCAGCAGTTTTAGAGGGAATCTTAATGAAAAACTGTTTTTT.

J is TRBJ2-3 and V is TRBV7-6; 8 bases align to TRBD1. The CDR3 is 17 residues long. The germline CDR1 and CDR2 sequences are SGHVS and FNYEAQ. Germline trimming cut 5 bases from V and 2 bases from J; bases unmatched to any gene: 12. CDR3 region: CASSPLQTGVSTDTQYF. DNA of the CDR3: TGTGCCAGCAGCCCGCTGCAGACAGGGGTATCCACAGATACGCAGTATTTT.

The chain couples TRBV7-9 to TRBJ2-7; 9 bases agree with TRBD1. The ends lost 4 bases at V and 4 bases at J; junction bases unmatched: 5. This CDR3 region has 14 residues. Looked up from germline, CDR1 is SEHNR and CDR2 is FQNEAQ (reference sequence). CDR3 protein: CASSSSGQGYEQYF. The CDR3 coding sequence is TGTGCCAGCAGCTCCTCGGGACAGGGTTACGAGCAGTACTTC.

V gene TRBV28 combines with J gene TRBJ2-7; possibly TRBD1 for D (6 bases). Germline V lookup: CDR1 MDHEN, CDR2 SYDVKM. V was cut by 4 bases and J by 3 bases, with 13 bases left in between. The CDR3 is made up of 14 amino acids. The CDR3 bases are TGTGCCAGCAGTTGGACAGCCGAGCACTACGAGCAGTACTTC. Translation gives CASSWTAEHYEQYF. Drawing the rest from reference TRBV28 and TRBJ2-7, the complete variable domain is DVKVTQSSRYLVKRTGEKVFLECVQDMDHENMFWYRQDPGLGLRLIYFSYDVKMKEKGDIPEGYSVSREKKERFSLILESASTNQTSMYLCASSWTAEHYEQYFGPGTRLTVT.

The table lists this clone with a count of one. This chain uses TRBV5-1 with TRBJ2-1, with TRBD2 matching over 12 bases. The CDR3 extends over 16 amino acids. Germline CDR1 is SGHRS and CDR2 is YFSETQ. The V and J ends lost 4 bases and 12 bases, in that order; junction bases with no gene match: 14. The CDR3 region is CASSASLAGGPGGQFF. For the CDR3, the DNA is TGCGCCAGCAGCGCCTCTCTAGCGGGAGGGCCGGGAGGGCAGTTCTTC.